A single sample is the source of the 9 T cell receptor beta chains below, sequenced in a study of T cells in Graves' hyperthyroidism and ophthalmopathy. Template material for amplifying TCR beta CDR3 regions consisted of RNA transcripts. Primed by the HTBI set, a first-round RT-PCR was run on the TCR CDR3. TCRdb passed the multiplex PCR reads through MiXCR, listing each CDR3 protein once. This table has a few hundred thousand distinct CDR3 sequences, about a sixth appearing once. The specimen sequenced was blood. Every receptor here comes from a woman aged 25 to 39 with Graves' hyperthyroidism.

This clonotype has at least ten counts. The chain has TRBV7-2 and TRBJ2-3; the D is unclear. CDR1 and CDR2 from the germline V gene are SGHTA and FQGNSA. V was clipped by 5 bases and J by 3 bases, with 9 bases between them. This CDR3 region has 13 residues. This CDR3 reads CASSPPATDTQYF. In DNA, the CDR3 is TGTGCCAGCAGCCCCCCCGCAACAGATACGCAGTATTTT. The variable domain in full, with the rest retrieved from reference TRBV7-2 and TRBJ2-3, is GAGVSQSPSNKVTEKGKDVELRCDPISGHTALYWYRQSLGQGLEFLIYFQGNSAPDKSGLPSDRFSAERTGGSVSTLTIQRTQQEDSAVYLCASSPPATDTQYFGPGTRLTVL.

This clonotype was detected ten times or more. J is TRBJ1-5 and V is TRBV30; no reliable D call. Germline lookup yields CDR1 GTSNPN and CDR2 SVGIG (reference sequence). CDR3 size: 15 residues. Trimming took 0 bases from V and 4 from J, leaving 13 bases between them. In nucleotides, the CDR3 is TGTGCCTGGAGTGTCTGGTCGACGAAAAATCAGCCCCAGCATTTT. It encodes CAWSVWSTKNQPQHF.

The V call is TRBV28, the J call TRBJ1-2, with a tentative D call TRBD1 (6 bases). V shed 2 bases and J shed 0 bases, with 7 bases lying between them. The CDR3 totals 14 residues. Germline V lookup: CDR1 MDHEN, CDR2 SYDVKM. The CDR3 DNA is TGTGCCAGCAGTTTAGCAGGGGCTAACTATGGCTACACCTTC. Translated: CASSLAGANYGYTF.

Here the CDR3 DNA reads TGCGCCAGCAGTGAAAGCGGGAGGCCCGGGGAGCTGTTTTTT. This gives the protein CASSESGRPGELFF. The chain uses TRBV10-2 and TRBJ2-2, with TRBD2 identical over 9 bases. The CDR3 covers 14 residues. Trimming at V came to 3 bases and at J to 6 bases, leaving 2 bases not matched to a gene. Germline lookup yields CDR1 WSHSY and CDR2 SAAADI.

The table lists this clonotype with many counts. The chain employs TRBV11-3 and TRBJ2-1; 9 nucleotides match TRBD2. The CDR3 has 14 residues. From germline, CDR1 is SGHNT and CDR2 YENEEA. J was trimmed by 14 bases and V by 0 bases; bases with no gene match: 8. CDR3 in amino acids: CASSLDGSGSPKFF. The DNA for the CDR3 is TGTGCCAGCAGCTTAGATGGTAGCGGGAGCCCCAAGTTCTTC.

This clonotype was observed a handful of times. The chain is built from TRBV6-1 and TRBJ1-3; 7 bases match TRBD1. Trimming removed 5 bases from V and 4 bases from J; junction bases left unmatched: 8. Germline V gene sequence: CDR1 MNHNS, CDR2 SASEGT. The CDR3 spans 15 residues. The CDR3 DNA sequence: TGTGCCAGCAGTCCTCGACAGGGCACCGGAAACACCATATATTTT. Its translation is CASSPRQGTGNTIYF.

This clonotype came up a few times. The chain uses TRBV13 and TRBJ2-1; D remains unclear. V shed 5 bases and J shed 0 bases, with 11 bases lying between them. Germline V gene data show CDR1 as PRHDT and CDR2 as FYEKMQ (reference sequence). This CDR3 comprises 15 residues. CDR3 DNA sequence: TGTGCCAGCAGCAATCTGAAGAGCTCCTACAATGAGCAGTTCTTC. This sequence encodes CASSNLKSSYNEQFF.

This clonotype appeared a few times. This chain connects TRBV7-9 to TRBJ2-2; 9 bases are a match to TRBD2. Trimming took 3 bases from V and 5 from J; bases not matched to a gene: 10. Germline V lookup: CDR1 SEHNR, CDR2 FQNEAQ (reference sequence). CDR3 length: 17 amino acids. This chain's CDR3 is CASSFLAGQSLTGELFF. CDR3 bases: TGTGCCAGCAGCTTCCTAGCGGGACAAAGTTTGACCGGGGAGCTGTTTTTT.

The V and J genes are TRBV6-2 or TRBV6-3 and TRBJ2-3, with 8 bases that match TRBD2. The CDR3 spans 19 residues. CDR1 MNHEY and CDR2 SVGEGT come from the germline V gene. Losses at the gene ends were 6 bases for V and 1 base for J; bases not matched to a gene: 18. CDR3 in DNA: TGTGCCAGCAGACCGGTGGGAAGCGGGGGCGTATTTGGCACAGATACGCAGTATTTT. It specifies CASRPVGSGGVFGTDTQYF.